The next 23 T cell receptor beta chains were all read from a single sample in a study of blood T cell repertoires in COVID-19. Repertoires were generated with immunoSEQ multiplex PCR, while TCRdb's copy carries only in-frame clones and drops some. The sample records 100,000 to 150,000 clones, roughly four fifths being singletons. Sequenced input: peripheral blood. These TCRs come from a man younger than 45 with COVID-19, enrolled during active disease.

V is TRBV28 and J is TRBJ1-2; possible D gene TRBD1, 5 bases. The V gene lost 2 bases and the J gene lost 4 bases, with 8 bases spanning the gap. CDR1 MDHEN and CDR2 SYDVKM come from the germline V gene. The CDR3 contains 13 residues. CDR3 loop: CASSLTDSYGYTF. The CDR3 DNA sequence: TGTGCCAGCAGTTTAACCGACAGCTATGGCTACACCTTC.

The V call is TRBV5-6, the J call TRBJ2-2; D unclear. The germline CDR1 and CDR2 sequences are SGHDT and YYEEEE. With 2 bases removed from V and 1 base from J, the gap between germline ends came to 6 bases. CDR3 size: 14 residues. The CDR3 DNA follows: TGTGCCAGCAGCTTAGCACGGAACACCGGGGAGCTGTTTTTT. Protein sequence: CASSLARNTGELFF.

The chain recombines TRBV4-1 with TRBJ2-3; TRBD1 aligns across 7 bases. V lost 0 bases to trimming and J lost 10 bases; unmatched junction nucleotides: 16. The CDR3 loop spans 17 amino acids. Germline CDR1 is MGHRA and CDR2 is YSYEKL. The CDR3 region is CASSQEGWKGAGSAQYF. The CDR3 nucleotides are TGCGCCAGCAGCCAAGAGGGGTGGAAGGGGGCCGGGTCGGCGCAGTATTTT.

The chain is built from TRBV7-2 and TRBJ2-7; weak D call: TRBD2 (5 bases). This CDR3 contains 13 residues. In germline, CDR1 is SGHTA, CDR2 FQGNSA. V was shortened by 5 bases and J by 7 bases, with 15 bases between the two germline ends. The CDR3 coding sequence is TGTGCCAGCAGCGAGACTACCCGTAGGGAGCAGTACTTC. Encoded protein: CASSETTRREQYF.

The rearrangement joins TRBV30 to TRBJ1-5; no definite D call. This CDR3 region has 13 residues. Germline-derived CDR1 and CDR2 are GTSNPN and SVGIG (reference sequence). Trimming removed 1 base from V and 5 bases from J, with 9 bases in between. In DNA, the CDR3 is TGTGCCTGGAGTGGAGGGCCTTATCAGCCCCAGCATTTT. Amino acids: CAWSGGPYQPQHF. Full variable domain (remainder filled in from reference TRBV30 and TRBJ1-5): SQTIHQWPATLVQPVGSPLSLECTVEGTSNPNLYWYRQAAGRGLQLLFYSVGIGQISSEVPQNLSASRPQDRQFILSSKKLLLSDSGFYLCAWSGGPYQPQHFGDGTRLSIL.

The CDR3: CASSLAGPGQGVGYTF. CDR3 coding DNA: TGTGCCAGCAGCTTGGCGGGCCCAGGACAGGGGGTAGGCTACACCTTC. The gene calls are TRBV5-4 and TRBJ1-2, with 10 bases lining up with TRBD1. The V gene end was trimmed by 0 bases and the J gene end by 8 bases; junction bases not matched to a gene: 10. The CDR3 extends over 16 amino acids. Germline V gene data show CDR1 as SGHNT and CDR2 as YYREEE (reference sequence).

This clone was seen only once. The chain employs TRBV7-2 and TRBJ1-1, with 7 bases that match TRBD1. Germline CDR1 is SGHTA and CDR2 is FQGNSA. The CDR3 loop spans 15 amino acids. With V trimmed by 8 bases and J by 1 base, 10 bases remained unmatched. The CDR3 region is CASDQGGLGNTEAFF. The CDR3 DNA sequence: TGTGCCAGCGATCAAGGGGGCCTCGGGAACACTGAAGCTTTCTTT.

This chain uses TRBV6-5 with TRBJ1-1; D is ambiguous. V shed 6 bases and J shed 1 base, with 15 bases lying between them. Germline V gene sequence: CDR1 MNHEY, CDR2 SVGAGI. There are 15 residues in the CDR3. Here the CDR3 reads CASRVVNRPNTEAFF. The CDR3 DNA is TGTGCCAGCAGAGTTGTTAACAGACCGAACACTGAAGCTTTCTTT.

V usage is TRBV7-9 and J usage is TRBJ2-1; 7 bases map to TRBD1. CDR1 and CDR2 from the germline V gene are SEHNR and FQNEAQ (reference sequence). V shed 3 bases and J 4 bases; nucleotides not matched to a gene: 6. The CDR3 totals 15 residues. CDR3 DNA sequence: TGTGCCAGCAGCTTGACAGGGTTCGGGTACAATGAGCAGTTCTTC. It translates to CASSLTGFGYNEQFF.

This chain uses TRBV3-1 (or the pseudogene TRBV3-2) with TRBJ2-1; TRBD2 matches at 9 bases. Trimming removed 1 base from V and 0 bases from J; junction bases left unmatched: 10. The germline V gene has CDR1 LGHDT and CDR2 YNNKEL (reference sequence). The CDR3 sequence is 19 residues long. The CDR3 loop reads CASSQGLAGELSSYNEQFF. For the CDR3, the DNA is TGTGCCAGCAGCCAAGGGTTAGCGGGAGAATTAAGCTCCTACAATGAGCAGTTCTTC.

The chain recombines TRBV11-2 with TRBJ2-7; tentative D call: TRBD1 (5 bases). V lost 2 bases and J 3 bases, leaving 11 bases between the germline ends. Germline loops: CDR1 SGHAT, CDR2 FQNNGV. The CDR3 totals 14 residues. Here the CDR3 reads CASSLSSGNYEQYF. The CDR3 nucleotides read TGTGCCAGCAGCTTAAGTTCAGGGAACTACGAGCAGTACTTC. Full variable domain (remainder filled in from reference TRBV11-2 and TRBJ2-7): EAGVAQSPRYKIIEKRQSVAFWCNPISGHATLYWYQQILGQGPKLLIQFQNNGVVDDSQLPKDRFSAERLKGVDSTLKIQPAKLEDSAVYLCASSLSSGNYEQYFGPGTRLTVT.

The chain joins TRBV7-2 to TRBJ1-1; D call uncertain. The ends were cut back, 2 bases at V and 1 base at J, with 2 bases in the middle. This CDR3 is 12 amino acids long. Germline CDR1 SGHTA, CDR2 FQGNSA. The chain's CDR3 is CASSLQNTEAFF. The CDR3 nucleotides are TGTGCCAGCAGCTTACAGAACACTGAAGCTTTCTTT.

The V and J genes are TRBV6-6 and TRBJ2-7, with a weak D call TRBD2 (5 bases). The CDR3 loop spans 18 amino acids. Trimming left V 6 bases short and J 2 bases short, with 26 bases between. Germline V CDR1 and CDR2: MNHNY, SVGAGI (reference sequence). The CDR3 bases are TGTGCCAGCAGCCGACTTAGTCGGTCCGGGATTGTAACCTACGAGCAGTACTTC. Residues: CASSRLSRSGIVTYEQYF.

V usage is TRBV7-7 and J usage is TRBJ1-1; 7 bases are shared with TRBD1. This CDR3 contains 14 residues. The trim removed 5 bases at V and 2 bases at J, leaving 5 bases unmatched. Germline CDR1 SSHAT, CDR2 FNYEAQ (reference sequence). For the CDR3, the DNA is TGTGCCAGCAGCCTGGGACAGCCAAACACTGAAGCTTTCTTT. It specifies CASSLGQPNTEAFF.

V and J are TRBV6-5 and TRBJ2-7; maybe TRBD1 (5 bases). From germline, CDR1 is MNHEY and CDR2 SVGAGI. Trimming took 6 bases from V and 3 from J, leaving 18 bases between them. The CDR3 totals 15 residues. The DNA of the CDR3 is TGTGCCAGCAGAGTGGGTTTTGGGGCAAGCTACGAGCAGTACTTC. Residues: CASRVGFGASYEQYF.

This chain links TRBV7-8 with TRBJ1-5; D is uncertain. Germline CDR1 reads SGHVS; CDR2 reads FQNEAQ. Trimming cost V 2 bases and J 4 bases, with 6 bases left between them. The CDR3 has 13 amino acids. The DNA for the CDR3 is TGTGCCAGCAGCTTAAAGACTAATCAGCCCCAGCATTTT. Translated: CASSLKTNQPQHF.

The chain combines TRBV3-1 (or the pseudogene TRBV3-2) with TRBJ2-3; D ambiguous. V lost 4 bases and J 1 base, leaving 15 bases between the germline ends. CDR1 is LGHDT and CDR2 is YNNKEL in the germline V gene (reference sequence). The CDR3 covers 16 residues. DNA for the CDR3: TGTGCCAGCAGCCTCCCCCCCGGTTTGGGCACAGATACGCAGTATTTT. Amino acids: CASSLPPGLGTDTQYF.

This chain joins TRBV29-1 and TRBJ1-5; TRBD1 is a possible D gene (6 bases). Germline CDR1 and CDR2: SQVTM and ANQGSEA. The CDR3 runs 14 residues. V was trimmed by 0 bases and J by 5 bases, leaving 11 bases between them. The DNA for the CDR3 is TGCAGCGTTGAAGATTACAGGGCTGATCAGCCCCAGCATTTT. This translates into CSVEDYRADQPQHF. Supplemented by reference TRBV29-1 and TRBJ1-5, the full variable domain reads SAVISQKPSRDICQRGTSLTIQCQVDSQVTMMFWYRQQPGQSLTLIATANQGSEATYESGFVIDKFPISRPNLTFSTLTVSNMSPEDSSIYLCSVEDYRADQPQHFGDGTRLSIL.

J is TRBJ2-5 and V is TRBV10-3; tentatively, D is TRBD2 (6 bases). Per germline, CDR1 ENHRY and CDR2 SYGVKD. This CDR3 is 13 amino acids long. With 10 bases removed from V and 1 base from J, the gap between germline ends came to 13 bases. CDR3 nucleotide sequence: TGTGCCACTCAAATGACTAGCCAAGAGACCCAGTACTTC. Translating it yields CATQMTSQETQYF.

This clone showed up just a few times. The rearrangement joins TRBV30 to TRBJ2-7; D is uncertain. The CDR3 has 14 residues. Germline V gives CDR1 GTSNPN, CDR2 SVGIG (reference sequence). Trimming stripped 0 bases from V and 2 bases from J, with 11 bases between. In DNA, the CDR3 is TGTGCCTGGAGTGTACCCCCCCAGACCTACGAGCAGTACTTC. It is translated as CAWSVPPQTYEQYF. Variable domain in full (rest from reference TRBV30 and TRBJ2-7): SQTIHQWPATLVQPVGSPLSLECTVEGTSNPNLYWYRQAAGRGLQLLFYSVGIGQISSEVPQNLSASRPQDRQFILSSKKLLLSDSGFYLCAWSVPPQTYEQYFGPGTRLTVT.

The genes are TRBV18 and TRBJ2-6; maybe TRBD1 (6 bases). The germline V gene encodes CDR1 KGHSH and CDR2 LQKENI. Trimming took off 4 bases at V and 0 bases at J, with 16 bases between the two ends. The CDR3 loop spans 18 amino acids. The CDR3 sequence: CASSLSGTTNSGANVLTF. CDR3 nucleotides: TGTGCCAGCTCACTATCCGGGACAACGAACTCTGGGGCCAACGTCCTGACTTTC. The whole variable domain, remainder taken from reference TRBV18 and TRBJ2-6, is NAGVMQNPRHLVRRRGQEARLRCSPMKGHSHVYWYRQLPEEGLKFMVYLQKENIIDESGMPKERFSAEFPKEGPSILRIQQVVRGDSAAYFCASSLSGTTNSGANVLTFGAGSRLTVL.

The chain recombines TRBV5-1 with TRBJ2-1; 9 nucleotides line up with TRBD2. The germline V gene encodes CDR1 SGHRS and CDR2 YFSETQ. With 2 bases clipped from V and 4 bases from J, the junction kept 19 bases outside the gene matches. The CDR3 is 20 amino acids. This chain's CDR3 is CASSFGQRRRLAGLYNEQFF. As DNA, the CDR3 is TGCGCCAGCAGCTTTGGGCAGCGAAGGAGGCTAGCGGGGCTATACAATGAGCAGTTCTTC.

This clone showed up just once. The chain is built from TRBV7-3 and TRBJ2-1; D may be TRBD2 (7 bases). Germline CDR1 is SGHTA and CDR2 is FQGTGA. The V and J ends lost 2 bases and 5 bases respectively, with 10 bases between them. The CDR3 totals 14 residues. CDR3: CASSLAGANNEQFF. The DNA for the CDR3 is TGTGCCAGCAGCTTAGCGGGGGCCAACAATGAGCAGTTCTTC.